A selection of T cell receptor beta chains follows, all from one sample in a study of CD8 T cells in ankylosing spondylitis. TCRdb independently ran MiXCR on the 5' RACE reads; one entry per CDR3 protein. The repertoire holds approximately 540,000 distinct CDR3 sequences, 12% seen once, with under 7.5% in the top ten. Sequencing used blood, either unsorted or a sorted T cell fraction (not recorded which). These receptors were collected from a male donor with ankylosing spondylitis. CDR3s include the opening cysteine and the closing phenylalanine or tryptophan. Each record gives: CDR3 DNA, CDR3 protein, V gene, clone size, J gene, D gene. A D gene is named only where the DNA matches it firmly. Some rows have no size entry. The others give once, few or many, or a class for an expanded clone.

DNA: TGCAGTGCTGGGGGGATGAGCGGGAGGGCCAATGAGCAGTTCTTC; CDR3: CSAGGMSGRANEQFF; V: TRBV20-1; size: .; J: TRBJ2-1; D: TRBD2
DNA: TGCAGTGCTAGACCGCTAGCGGATCACTACAATGAGCAGTTCTTC; CDR3: CSARPLADHYNEQFF; V: TRBV20-1; size: few; J: TRBJ2-1; D: TRBD2
DNA: TGCAGTGCTAGAGATATAAGGGGACCTTACAATGAGCAGTTCTTC; CDR3: CSARDIRGPYNEQFF; V: TRBV20-1; size: .; J: TRBJ2-1; D: .
DNA: TGCAGTAAGTTCGCGCGGAACACTGAAGCTTTCTTT; CDR3: CSKFARNTEAFF; V: TRBV20-1; size: few; J: TRBJ1-1; D: .
DNA: TGCAGTGCTAGAGATGAAGGCCCAGATACGCAGTATTTT; CDR3: CSARDEGPDTQYF; V: TRBV20-1; size: many; J: TRBJ2-3; D: .
DNA: TGTGCCAGCAGCGGTATCTTAGGCAGCCTAGAAGCTTTCTTT; CDR3: CASSGILGSLEAFF; V: TRBV9; size: .; J: TRBJ1-1; D: .
DNA: TGCAGCGTGGGGGACAGGGTCTACGAGCAGTACTTC; CDR3: CSVGDRVYEQYF; V: TRBV29-1; size: .; J: TRBJ2-7; D: TRBD1
DNA: TGTGCCAGCAGCCCTAGTGTGACTAGCACAGATACGCAGTATTTT; CDR3: CASSPSVTSTDTQYF; V: TRBV3-1; size: few; J: TRBJ2-3; D: .
DNA: TGTGCCAGCACCATTAGCGGGAGAATCACCGGGGAGCTGTTTTTT; CDR3: CASTISGRITGELFF; V: TRBV27; size: few; J: TRBJ2-2; D: TRBD2
DNA: TGTGCCAGCAGTGACGGGCTAGCGGTTACCGGGGAGCTGTTTTTT; CDR3: CASSDGLAVTGELFF; V: TRBV2; size: few; J: TRBJ2-2; D: TRBD2
DNA: TGCAGCGTTGTAATGGAGCCCCATAGCAATCAGCCCCAGCATTTT; CDR3: CSVVMEPHSNQPQHF; V: TRBV29-1; size: .; J: TRBJ1-5; D: .
DNA: TGTGCCACCAGTGATCCGGACCGCCCCTACGAGCAGTACTTC; CDR3: CATSDPDRPYEQYF; V: TRBV24-1; size: few; J: TRBJ2-7; D: .
DNA: TGTGCCAGCAGCCCGGCCTCTGATCGGGAGACCCAGTACTTC; CDR3: CASSPASDRETQYF; V: TRBV11-3; size: once; J: TRBJ2-5; D: .
DNA: TGTGCCAGCAGCTTGGTAGAGCTAGCCCCCAATGAGCAGTTCTTC; CDR3: CASSLVELAPNEQFF; V: TRBV5-6; size: many; J: TRBJ2-1; D: .
DNA: TGCAGTGCTAGTTCCGGACTAATCCACAGCTCGGGGAATGAGCAGTTCTTC; CDR3: CSASSGLIHSSGNEQFF; V: TRBV20-1; size: .; J: TRBJ2-1; D: .
DNA: TGCAGTGCTAGGGCCTTTTACTCTGGAAACACCATATATTTT; CDR3: CSARAFYSGNTIYF; V: TRBV20-1; size: .; J: TRBJ1-3; D: .
DNA: TGTGCCAGCAGCTCACGCTCGAACTATTGGACAGGAAAAGAGACCCAGTACTTC; CDR3: CASSSRSNYWTGKETQYF; V: TRBV7-8; size: .; J: TRBJ2-5; D: TRBD1
DNA: TGTGCCAGCAGCCCCAAGGAAAACTATGGCTACACCTTC; CDR3: CASSPKENYGYTF; V: TRBV7-6; size: .; J: TRBJ1-2; D: .
DNA: TGTGCCAGCAGCTTAGGGTGGGGCGCCGGCAATCAGCCCCAGCATTTT; CDR3: CASSLGWGAGNQPQHF; V: TRBV7-2; size: many; J: TRBJ1-5; D: .
DNA: TGTGCCACCAGTGATTCAGGCAGCGATCAGCCCCAGCATTTT; CDR3: CATSDSGSDQPQHF; V: TRBV24-1; size: few; J: TRBJ1-5; D: .
DNA: TGCAGTGCACAGAGGGCCACAGTAAATCAGCCCCAGCATTTT; CDR3: CSAQRATVNQPQHF; V: TRBV20-1; size: many; J: TRBJ1-5; D: .
DNA: TGTGCCAGCAGTTTCTGGGACTCGTCCTACGAGCAGTACTTC; CDR3: CASSFWDSSYEQYF; V: TRBV12-3/TRBV12-4; size: .; J: TRBJ2-7; D: .
DNA: TGCAGCGTTGAAGTGGGTTTCGGCGGGGAGCTGTTTTTT; CDR3: CSVEVGFGGELFF; V: TRBV29-1; size: .; J: TRBJ2-2; D: .
DNA: TGTGCCAGCCAGGATTTCTACGAGCAGTACTTC; CDR3: CASQDFYEQYF; V: TRBV2; size: few; J: TRBJ2-7; D: .
DNA: TGTGCCAGCAGCTTGGAGGCGCGGGGCACTGAAGCTTTCTTT; CDR3: CASSLEARGTEAFF; V: TRBV5-5; size: few; J: TRBJ1-1; D: .
DNA: TGTGCCAGCAGCCCCGGACAGTCCTACAATGAGCAGTTCTTC; CDR3: CASSPGQSYNEQFF; V: TRBV7-9; size: many; J: TRBJ2-1; D: .
DNA: TGTGCCAGCAGCCAATCTAGCAAGCAGTTCTTC; CDR3: CASSQSSKQFF; V: TRBV3-1; size: many; J: TRBJ2-1; D: .
DNA: TGTGCCAGCAGCTTAGAGGTGACCAGCGGGGAGCTGTTTTTT; CDR3: CASSLEVTSGELFF; V: TRBV11-2; size: many; J: TRBJ2-2; D: .
DNA: TGTGCCAGCAGCTTGGAAGGGGTTGGCAGGGTGAACTCTGGAAACACCATATATTTT; CDR3: CASSLEGVGRVNSGNTIYF; V: TRBV5-4; size: .; J: TRBJ1-3; D: .
DNA: TGTGCCAGCAGTGGACAGACGTACCAAGAGACCCAGTACTTC; CDR3: CASSGQTYQETQYF; V: TRBV2; size: .; J: TRBJ2-5; D: .
DNA: TGTGCCAGCAACGCCGGGACAGGGAACACCGGGGAGCTGTTTTTT; CDR3: CASNAGTGNTGELFF; V: TRBV5-4; size: .; J: TRBJ2-2; D: TRBD1
DNA: TGTGCCAGCAGTGACGAAATTTGGATTGACTACACCTTC; CDR3: CASSDEIWIDYTF; V: TRBV2; size: .; J: TRBJ1-2; D: .
DNA: TGTGCCAGCAGCTCAAAGGACTCTGGAAACACCATATATTTT; CDR3: CASSSKDSGNTIYF; V: TRBV11-2; size: .; J: TRBJ1-3; D: .
DNA: TGTGCCAGCAGTCCCCTCAGGGGAGGCCAGCCCCAGCATTTT; CDR3: CASSPLRGGQPQHF; V: TRBV27; size: .; J: TRBJ1-5; D: .
DNA: TGTGCCAGCAGCCCTCAGCACGATCAGCCCCAGCATTTT; CDR3: CASSPQHDQPQHF; V: TRBV7-2; size: .; J: TRBJ1-5; D: .
DNA: TGCAGTGCCTTGACTAGCGGGAGAACAGATACGCAGTATTTT; CDR3: CSALTSGRTDTQYF; V: TRBV20-1; size: .; J: TRBJ2-3; D: TRBD2